This T cell receptor (beta chain) was profiled in a study of T cell changes during pregnancy in multiple sclerosis. The table came from immunoSEQ multiplex PCR; TCRdb's copy has only in-frame clones and leaves some out. The data contain tens of thousands of clones, roughly 93% of them seen just once; the ten biggest clones take up less than 1.5%. CDR1 and CDR2 from the germline V gene are SGHRS and YFSETQ. The CDR3 totals 12 residues. With 0 bases removed from V and 6 bases from J, the gap between germline ends came to 7 bases. The starting material was peripheral blood, obtained in the third trimester of pregnancy. The chain joins TRBV5-1 to TRBJ2-7; no clear D gene. This TCR was sampled from a female donor in good health, enrolled as a control in a pregnancy study. The CDR3 coding sequence is TGCGCCAGCAGCTTGGCGGGTGGCGAGCAGTACTTC. Protein product: CASSLAGGEQYF.